The entry that follows covers one TCR beta chain sequence. Its target antigen remains unknown. One base away there is no much larger clone; base qualities are not given. Cut back by 0 bases and 5 bases, the V and J ends lie 12 bases apart. CDR1 DFQATT and CDR2 SNEGSKA were looked up in the germline V gene (reference sequence). The cysteine opens and the phenylalanine closes a CDR3 of 14 amino acids. Only the CDR3 portion is preserved as DNA: 42 bases, with reading frame beginning at the first base. Stable Graves' hyperthyroidism was defined as no progression to ophthalmopathy during 18 months of follow-up. Hyperthyroidism patients were aged 18 to 65 years and newly diagnosed, with disease duration of less than 2 months. Exclusion was applied to patients with uncontrolled infections, other autoimmune diseases, pregnancy or lactation. Diagnoses were established on the basis of clinical symptoms, serum thyroxine and TRAb, thyroid ultrasound, and orbital computed tomography. PBMCs were isolated from roughly 10 ml of fresh peripheral blood by Ficoll-Paque density gradient centrifugation. Total RNA was extracted using Trizol reagent, and RNA quality was assessed on an Agilent 2100 Bioanalyzer.

These data are taken from a study of T cells in Graves' hyperthyroidism and ophthalmopathy (dated by TCRdb to the late 2010s). The study in broad terms: Peripheral blood samples were taken at initial diagnosis, before any treatment was given. To identify TCR V-J signatures that set the groups apart, the researchers used a discovery cohort of roughly 100 patients, made up of roughly 45 with Graves' ophthalmopathy and about 60 with stable Graves' hyperthyroidism. Once sampling was done, hyperthyroidism patients were given methimazole at a starting dose of 30 mg daily, whereas ophthalmopathy patients were given high-dose intravenous methylprednisolone. The 80 to 100 discovery patients were randomly divided into training and test sets at a 7:3 ratio. In addition, the study compared T-cell repertoires in thyroid tissue and in blood from roughly six Graves' hyperthyroidism patients. According to the paper, TCR Vbeta CDR3 sequencing was carried out on about 140 peripheral blood samples, which came from under 50 ophthalmopathy, around 74 hyperthyroidism and about 17 progressor patients. Prospective prediction of ophthalmopathy was tested in an independent validation cohort of fewer than 20 hyperthyroidism patients and 15 to 17 patients who later progressed to ophthalmopathy. Overall study results and their limits: During validation, the model predicted progression to ophthalmopathy a median of roughly six months ahead of onset, with more than 55% sensitivity and 72.22% specificity. A model built on a 13 V-J signature distinguished ophthalmopathy from stable hyperthyroidism, reaching approximately 89% sensitivity and approximately 81% specificity in cross-validation and 80%/75% in testing. Blood samples also contained most of the expanded thyroid clonotypes (frequency above 0.001), which suggests that blood repertoires may reflect thyroid immune responses. Sample size was not statistically predetermined, and blinding of investigators to group allocation was not performed.

The TCR beta CDR3 regions were amplified from the RNA transcripts. For the first round of RT-PCR on the TCR CDR3, the HTBI primer set was used together with the Qiagen OneStep RT-PCR kit. Libraries were constructed in a second round of multiplex PCR, after which size selection and purification were carried out. Sequencing of the libraries was done on an Illumina HiSeq2000 using paired-end 100 bp reads. The original methods were these. SOAPnuke was used to process the raw data, with reads discarded if the reads contained adapters or uncalled bases, had a mean Phred below 15, or lacked an exact constant-primer or identifier match. COPE v1.2.5 was used to merge the high-quality paired reads, and each unique nucleotide sequence was defined as a clonotype. MiTCR v1.1 was used to align clonotypes to the IMGT TRBV, TRBD and TRBJ reference segments. Analysis was restricted to V-J combinations with a frequency above 0.0001, which covered about 99% of repertoires. A TCS score was defined as the ratio between F50 (clonal expansion) and ExV (chaos), using BLOSUM62-based TCRdist between CDR3 peptides within each V-J. Welch's t-statistics and random forest reduced around 550 V-J features to about 13, which were used in a naive Bayes classifier (R e1071). TCRdb passed the public sequencing reads through fastp at Q25 and MiXCR, retaining productive beta sequences. Each record represents a unique CDR3 protein, reported with the most common genes and DNA among its rows. The authors' filters were not applied to this entry. The sample data list 600,000 to 650,000 distinct CDR3 sequences, and 16% of these were observed just once. The ten most abundant clones make up 3.8% of the sample.

The chain couples TRBV20-1 to TRBJ2-3; TRBD1 is a weak D gene call, 7 bases matching. Sequencing was done on a sample of blood. The source is a young woman with Graves' hyperthyroidism. Read as DNA, the sequence is TGCAGTGCTAGAGACCCAGGGGGGAGAGATACGCAGTATTTT. Translated, it reads CSARDPGGRDTQYF.